The entry below gives a single T cell receptor beta chain sequence along with its context. Antigen: not known. Original handling: After removing out-of-frame reads, over 2 million distinct TCRbeta sequences remained. Profiled with immunoSEQ multiplex PCR; TCRdb holds only in-frame clones, not every one. That table furnishes V, J and clone size, whereas the DNA furnished D and trimming. The sample gives about 56,000 clones, roughly 82% of which show up once; roughly 0.4% is in the top ten. This specimen belongs to a study of memory CD4+ T cells and cytomegalovirus serostatus. For the study at large: Donors were healthy Belgian adults, several CMV seropositive and fewer than 30 seronegative.

The CDR3 contains 14 residues. Germline V lookup: CDR1 MNHEY, CDR2 SVGAGI. V shed 5 bases, J shed 4 bases, and the junction held 7 bases outside the gene matches. Whole-study results and caveats: CD4+ memory repertoires contained about two fifths of the 164 reported CMV TCRbeta sequences.

Single viable CD3+CD4+CD8-CD45RO+ cells were sorted as the memory CD4+ T cells. The receptor comes from an adult in good health and CMV-seronegative. Sequences were obtained from memory CD4+ T cells from blood. The rearrangement links TRBV6-5 to TRBJ1-2; 7 nucleotides align to TRBD1. The chain's CDR3 is CASSRDRSFYGYTF. CDR3 DNA: TGTGCCAGCAGTCGGGACAGATCCTTCTATGGCTACACCTTC.